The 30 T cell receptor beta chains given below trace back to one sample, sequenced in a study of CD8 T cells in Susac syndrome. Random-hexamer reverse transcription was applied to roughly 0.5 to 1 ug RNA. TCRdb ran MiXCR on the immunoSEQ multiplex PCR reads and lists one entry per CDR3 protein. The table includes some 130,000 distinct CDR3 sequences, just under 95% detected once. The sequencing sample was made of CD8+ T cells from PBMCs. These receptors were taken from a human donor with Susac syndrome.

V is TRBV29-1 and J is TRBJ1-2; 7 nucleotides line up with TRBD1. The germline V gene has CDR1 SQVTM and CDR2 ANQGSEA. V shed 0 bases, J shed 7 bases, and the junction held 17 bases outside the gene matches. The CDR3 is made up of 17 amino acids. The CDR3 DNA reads TGCAGCGTTGAAGATGGTGCTAGGACAGGTCCTATGGGTGGCTACACCTTC. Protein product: CSVEDGARTGPMGGYTF.

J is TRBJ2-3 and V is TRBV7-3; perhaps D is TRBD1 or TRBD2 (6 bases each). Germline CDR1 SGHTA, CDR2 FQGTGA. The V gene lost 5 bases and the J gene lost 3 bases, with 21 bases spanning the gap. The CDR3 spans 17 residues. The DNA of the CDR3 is TGTGCCAGCAGCCCGGTCGGGGGCGGAGAGGGAACAGATACGCAGTATTTT. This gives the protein CASSPVGGGEGTDTQYF.

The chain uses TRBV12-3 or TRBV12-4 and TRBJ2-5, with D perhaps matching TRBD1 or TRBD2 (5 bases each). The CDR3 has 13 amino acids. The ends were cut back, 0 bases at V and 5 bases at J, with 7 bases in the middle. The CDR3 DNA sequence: TGTGCCAGCAGTTTAGCGGGACGGGAGACCCAGTACTTC. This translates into CASSLAGRETQYF.

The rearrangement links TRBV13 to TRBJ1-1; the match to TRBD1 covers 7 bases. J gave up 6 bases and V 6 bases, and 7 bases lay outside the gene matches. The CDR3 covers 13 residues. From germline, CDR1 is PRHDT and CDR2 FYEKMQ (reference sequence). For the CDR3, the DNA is TGTGCCAGCAGAGGGGGAGGGGGCCCTGAAGCTTTCTTT. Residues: CASRGGGGPEAFF.

The CDR3 here is CASSPVRVAGSDTQYF. The CDR3 nucleotides read TGCGCCAGCAGCCCCGTTCGGGTGGCGGGCTCAGATACGCAGTATTTT. This chain connects TRBV4-1 to TRBJ2-3; possible D gene TRBD2, 5 bases. Germline assignment: CDR1 MGHRA and CDR2 YSYEKL. V lost 4 bases and J 4 bases, leaving 18 bases between the germline ends. The CDR3 consists of 16 residues.

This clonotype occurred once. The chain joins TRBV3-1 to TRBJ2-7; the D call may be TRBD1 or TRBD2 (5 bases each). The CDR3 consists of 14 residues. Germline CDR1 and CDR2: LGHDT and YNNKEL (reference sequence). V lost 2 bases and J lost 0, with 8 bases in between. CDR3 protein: CASSQKGSSYEQYF. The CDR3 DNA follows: TGTGCCAGCAGCCAAAAGGGGAGCTCCTACGAGCAGTACTTC.

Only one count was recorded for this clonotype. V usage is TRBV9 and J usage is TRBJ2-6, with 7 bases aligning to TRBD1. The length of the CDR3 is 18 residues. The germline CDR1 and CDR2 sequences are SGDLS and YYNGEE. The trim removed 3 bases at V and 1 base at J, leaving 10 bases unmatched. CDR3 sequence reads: CASSAVGTAPSGANVLTF. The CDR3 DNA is TGTGCCAGCAGCGCCGTCGGGACAGCCCCATCTGGGGCCAACGTCCTGACTTTC.

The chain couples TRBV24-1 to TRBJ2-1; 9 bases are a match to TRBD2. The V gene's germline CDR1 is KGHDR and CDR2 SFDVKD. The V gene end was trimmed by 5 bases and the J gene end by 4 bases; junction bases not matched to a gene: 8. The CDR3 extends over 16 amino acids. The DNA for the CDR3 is TGTGCCACCAGTGGCAATCTAGCGGGGAATTACAATGAGCAGTTCTTC. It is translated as CATSGNLAGNYNEQFF.

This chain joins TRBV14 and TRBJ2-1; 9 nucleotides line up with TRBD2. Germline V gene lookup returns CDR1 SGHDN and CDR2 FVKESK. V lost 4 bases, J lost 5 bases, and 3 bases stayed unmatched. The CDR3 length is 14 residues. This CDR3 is CASSLLAGNNEQFF. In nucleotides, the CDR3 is TGTGCCAGCAGCCTCCTAGCGGGAAACAATGAGCAGTTCTTC.

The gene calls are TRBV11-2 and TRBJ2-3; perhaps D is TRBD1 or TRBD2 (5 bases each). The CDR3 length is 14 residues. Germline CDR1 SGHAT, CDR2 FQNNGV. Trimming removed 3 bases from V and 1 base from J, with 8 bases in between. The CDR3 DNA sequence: TGTGCCAGCAGCTTTGGGGACGGCACAGATACGCAGTATTTT. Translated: CASSFGDGTDTQYF.

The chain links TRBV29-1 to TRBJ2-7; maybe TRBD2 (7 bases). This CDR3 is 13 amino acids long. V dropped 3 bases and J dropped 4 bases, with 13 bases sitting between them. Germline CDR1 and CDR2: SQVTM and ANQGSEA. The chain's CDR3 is CSVEAGRGYEQYF. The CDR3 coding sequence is TGCAGCGTTGAGGCGGGGAGGGGGTACGAGCAGTACTTC.

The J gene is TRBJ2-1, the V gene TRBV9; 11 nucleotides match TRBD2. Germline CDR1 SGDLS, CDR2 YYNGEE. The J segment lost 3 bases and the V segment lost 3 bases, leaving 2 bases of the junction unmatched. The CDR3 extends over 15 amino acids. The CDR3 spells CASSATSGSYNEQFF. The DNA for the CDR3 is TGTGCCAGCAGCGCTACTAGCGGGAGCTACAATGAGCAGTTCTTC.

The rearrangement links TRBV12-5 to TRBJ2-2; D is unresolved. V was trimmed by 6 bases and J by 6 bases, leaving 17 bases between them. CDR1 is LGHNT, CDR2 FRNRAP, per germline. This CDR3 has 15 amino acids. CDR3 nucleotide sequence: TGTGCTAGTGGCCCCCCGGGCCCTCGACCCGGGGAGCTGTTTTTT. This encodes CASGPPGPRPGELFF.

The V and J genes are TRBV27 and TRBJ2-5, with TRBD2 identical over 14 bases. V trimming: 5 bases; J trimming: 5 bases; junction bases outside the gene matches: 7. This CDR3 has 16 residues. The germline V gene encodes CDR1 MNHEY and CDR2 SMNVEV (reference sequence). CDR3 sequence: CASSPGTSGRSETQYF. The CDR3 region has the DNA TGTGCCAGCAGTCCAGGGACTAGCGGGAGATCGGAGACCCAGTACTTC.

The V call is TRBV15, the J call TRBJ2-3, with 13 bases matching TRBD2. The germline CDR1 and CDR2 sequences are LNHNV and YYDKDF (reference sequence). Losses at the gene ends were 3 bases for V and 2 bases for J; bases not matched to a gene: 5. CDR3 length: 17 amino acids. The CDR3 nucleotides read TGTGCCACCAGCAGCTACGGACTAGCGGGGGACACAGATACGCAGTATTTT. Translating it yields CATSSYGLAGDTDTQYF.

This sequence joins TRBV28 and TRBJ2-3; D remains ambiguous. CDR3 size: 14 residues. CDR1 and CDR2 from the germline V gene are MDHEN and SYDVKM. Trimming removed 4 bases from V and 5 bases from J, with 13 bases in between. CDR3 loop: CASSSISWVDTQYF. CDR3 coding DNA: TGTGCCAGCAGTTCAATCAGTTGGGTAGATACGCAGTATTTT.

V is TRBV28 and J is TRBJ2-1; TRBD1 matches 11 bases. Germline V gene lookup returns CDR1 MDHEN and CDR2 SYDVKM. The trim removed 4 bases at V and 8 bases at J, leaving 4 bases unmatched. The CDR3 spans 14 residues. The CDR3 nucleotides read TGTGCCAGCAGTTCCCGGACAGGGGGCGATGAGCAGTTCTTC. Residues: CASSSRTGGDEQFF.

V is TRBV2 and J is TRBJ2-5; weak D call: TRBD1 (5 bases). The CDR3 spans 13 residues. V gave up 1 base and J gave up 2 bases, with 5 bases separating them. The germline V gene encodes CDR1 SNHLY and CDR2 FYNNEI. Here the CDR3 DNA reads TGTGCCAGCAGTGAAGGGACACAAGAGACCCAGTACTTC. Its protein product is CASSEGTQETQYF.

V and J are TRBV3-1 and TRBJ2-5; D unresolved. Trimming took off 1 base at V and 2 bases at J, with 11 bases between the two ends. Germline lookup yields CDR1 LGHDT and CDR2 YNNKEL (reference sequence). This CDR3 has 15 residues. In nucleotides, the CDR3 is TGTGCCAGCAGCCAAGGGCGACAAACACAAGAGACCCAGTACTTC. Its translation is CASSQGRQTQETQYF.

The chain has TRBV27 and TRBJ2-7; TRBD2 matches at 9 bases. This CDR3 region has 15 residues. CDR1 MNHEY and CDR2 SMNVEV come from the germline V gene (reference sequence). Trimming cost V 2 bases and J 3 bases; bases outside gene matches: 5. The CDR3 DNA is TGTGCCAGCAGTTTAGCGGGAGGGAGACACTACGAGCAGTACTTC. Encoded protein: CASSLAGGRHYEQYF.

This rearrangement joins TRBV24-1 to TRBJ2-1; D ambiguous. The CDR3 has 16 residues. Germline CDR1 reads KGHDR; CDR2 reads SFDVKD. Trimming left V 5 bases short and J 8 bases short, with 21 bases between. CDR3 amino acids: CATSGKQTDASDEQFF. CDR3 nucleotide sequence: TGTGCCACCAGTGGAAAACAGACGGACGCGTCCGATGAGCAGTTCTTC.

CDR3 bases: TGTGCCAGCAGTTCGACTAACAGGGGGCAAGACGAGCAGTACTTC. This gives the protein CASSSTNRGQDEQYF. This chain joins TRBV27 and TRBJ2-7; 9 bases align to TRBD1. J was trimmed by 5 bases and V by 4 bases; bases with no gene match: 9. CDR1 is MNHEY, CDR2 SMNVEV, per germline (reference sequence). The length of the CDR3 is 15 residues.

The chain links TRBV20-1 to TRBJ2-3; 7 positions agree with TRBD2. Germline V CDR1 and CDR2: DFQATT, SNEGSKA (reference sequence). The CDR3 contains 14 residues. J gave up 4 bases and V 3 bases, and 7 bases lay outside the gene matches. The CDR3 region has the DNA TGCAGTGCTAGTATCGCGGGAGTATCAGATACGCAGTATTTT. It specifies CSASIAGVSDTQYF.

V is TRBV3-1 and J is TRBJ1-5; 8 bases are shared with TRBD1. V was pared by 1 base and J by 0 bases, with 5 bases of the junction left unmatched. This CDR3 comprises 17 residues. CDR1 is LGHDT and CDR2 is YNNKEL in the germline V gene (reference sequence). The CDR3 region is CASSQVPTGDSNQPQHF. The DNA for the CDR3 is TGTGCCAGCAGCCAAGTGCCGACAGGGGATAGCAATCAGCCCCAGCATTTT.

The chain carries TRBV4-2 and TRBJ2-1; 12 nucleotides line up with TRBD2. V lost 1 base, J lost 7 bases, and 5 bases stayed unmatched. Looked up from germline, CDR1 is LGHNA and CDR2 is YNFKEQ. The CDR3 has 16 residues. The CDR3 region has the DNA TGTGCCAGCAGCCAAGCTAGCGGGAGGGCCTTTAATGAGCAGTTCTTC. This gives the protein CASSQASGRAFNEQFF.

CDR3: CASSLYPPWGQGPYSNQPQHF. In DNA form, the CDR3 reads TGTGCCAGCAGTTTATATCCCCCGTGGGGACAGGGGCCCTATAGCAATCAGCCCCAGCATTTT. The V gene is TRBV27, the J gene TRBJ1-5; TRBD1 matches at 10 bases. This CDR3 contains 21 residues. Germline trimming cut 1 base from V and 0 bases from J; bases unmatched to any gene: 15. In germline, CDR1 is MNHEY, CDR2 SMNVEV (reference sequence).

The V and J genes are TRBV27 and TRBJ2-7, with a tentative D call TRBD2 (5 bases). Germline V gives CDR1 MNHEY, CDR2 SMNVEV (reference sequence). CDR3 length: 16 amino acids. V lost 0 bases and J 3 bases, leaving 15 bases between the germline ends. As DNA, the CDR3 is TGTGCCAGCAGTTTATCGTCCGGGAACGTATTCTACGAGCAGTACTTC. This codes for CASSLSSGNVFYEQYF.

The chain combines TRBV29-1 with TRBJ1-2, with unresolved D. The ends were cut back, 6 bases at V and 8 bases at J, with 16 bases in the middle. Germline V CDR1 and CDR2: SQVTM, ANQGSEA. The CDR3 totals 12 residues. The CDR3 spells CSVELQAEGYTF. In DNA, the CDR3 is TGCAGCGTGGAACTCCAAGCGGAAGGCTACACCTTC.

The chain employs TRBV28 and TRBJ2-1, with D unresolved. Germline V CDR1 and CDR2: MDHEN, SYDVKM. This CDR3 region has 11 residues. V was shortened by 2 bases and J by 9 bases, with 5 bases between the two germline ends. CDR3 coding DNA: TGTGCCAGCAGTTTAAGCGTTGAGCAGTTCTTC. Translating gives CASSLSVEQFF.

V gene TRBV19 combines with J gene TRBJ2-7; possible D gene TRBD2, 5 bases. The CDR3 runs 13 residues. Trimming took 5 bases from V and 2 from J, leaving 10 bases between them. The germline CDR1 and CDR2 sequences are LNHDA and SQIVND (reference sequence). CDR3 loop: CASSVTRAYEQYF. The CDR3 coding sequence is TGTGCCAGTAGTGTTACTAGAGCCTACGAGCAGTACTTC.